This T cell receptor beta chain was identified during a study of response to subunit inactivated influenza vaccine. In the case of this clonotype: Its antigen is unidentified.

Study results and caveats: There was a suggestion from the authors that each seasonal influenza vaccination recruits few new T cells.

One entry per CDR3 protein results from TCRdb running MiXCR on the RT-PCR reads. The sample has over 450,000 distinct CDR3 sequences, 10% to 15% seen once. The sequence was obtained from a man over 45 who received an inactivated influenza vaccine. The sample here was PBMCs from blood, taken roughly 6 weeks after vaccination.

The CDR3 here is CASSPLAVAETQYF. The CDR3 DNA sequence: TGTGCCAGCAGTCCTCTAGCGGTAGCAGAGACCCAGTACTTC. The genes are TRBV12-3 or TRBV12-4 and TRBJ2-5, with TRBD2 identical over 7 bases. The junction had 7 bases not matched to a gene; V was cut back by 5 bases and J by 4 bases. This CDR3 has 14 residues.